Sequencing of this T cell receptor beta chain was carried out in a study of blood T cells in healthy people across ages. A second PCR, run for about 7 to 12 cycles, used a sample-barcoded 5' primer plus a J-beta primer mix. Via MiXCR, TCRdb re-called the 5' RACE reads, giving one row per CDR3 protein. Among approximately 1.5 million distinct CDR3 sequences, 30% to 40% were seen once, and the ten largest hold around 10%. Germline V gene sequence: CDR1 LGHDT, CDR2 YNNKEL (reference sequence). Trimming removed 3 bases from V and 2 bases from J; junction bases left unmatched: 7. The CDR3 totals 17 residues. Study-wide results and limits: A conclusive naive versus antigen-experienced comparison was prevented by the unsorted PBMCs.

Comment on this clonotype: Its cognate antigen is unknown.

V gene TRBV3-1 combines with J gene TRBJ2-5; 12 bases match TRBD2. This sequence was found in a woman in her twenties or thirties in good health. The sample consisted of blood. CDR3 sequence (DNA): TGTGCCAGCAGCCAGCCCACTAGCGGGGGGCTTCAAGAGACCCAGTACTTC. Its translation is CASSQPTSGGLQETQYF.